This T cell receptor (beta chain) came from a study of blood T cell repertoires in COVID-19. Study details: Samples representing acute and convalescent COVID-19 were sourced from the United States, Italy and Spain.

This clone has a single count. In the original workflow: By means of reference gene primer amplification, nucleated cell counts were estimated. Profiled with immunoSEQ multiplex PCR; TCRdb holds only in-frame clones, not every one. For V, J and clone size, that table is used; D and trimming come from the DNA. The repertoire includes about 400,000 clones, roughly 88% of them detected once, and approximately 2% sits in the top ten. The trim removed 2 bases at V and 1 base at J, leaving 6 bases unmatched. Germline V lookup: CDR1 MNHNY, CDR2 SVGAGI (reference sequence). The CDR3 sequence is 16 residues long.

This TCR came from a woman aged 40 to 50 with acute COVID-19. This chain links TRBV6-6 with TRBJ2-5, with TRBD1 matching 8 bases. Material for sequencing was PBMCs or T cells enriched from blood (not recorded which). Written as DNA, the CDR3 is TGTGCCAGCAGTTACGCGACAGGGGTGGGCCAAGAGACCCAGTACTTC. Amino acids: CASSYATGVGQETQYF.